This section outlines one T cell receptor (beta chain) sequence together with its context. Antigen specificity is unknown. This sample stems from a study of cytomegalovirus exposure and HLA in healthy donors. Turning to the study itself: Early released data comprised around 85 million unique TCRs from HLA-typed donors.

Primers: 60 Vbeta forward and 13 Jbeta reverse. The data were produced by immunoSEQ multiplex PCR, yet TCRdb's version contains in-frame clones alone and is incomplete. The sample has about 93,000 clones; just under 80% are singletons. This CDR3 has 13 residues. The germline V gene encodes CDR1 SGHDT and CDR2 YYEEEE. The germline V and J ends were trimmed by 0 bases and 7 bases, with 10 bases remaining between them. General observations from the study: Usually a TCR sequence was rare, but some public TCRs were found in many donors. Researchers reportedly found TCR beta sequences accurately predicted most subjects' HLA-A and HLA-B alleles.

This sequence joins TRBV5-6 and TRBJ1-2, with a weak D call TRBD1 (6 bases). Sequenced sample: PBMCs. The sequence came from a woman aged 40 to 50 in good health and CMV-seronegative. The CDR3 DNA is TGTGCCAGCAGCTTGGGGGACACCGGTGGCTACACCTTC. Protein sequence: CASSLGDTGGYTF. Looking up the rest from reference TRBV5-6 and TRBJ1-2 gives the full variable domain: DAGVTQSPTHLIKTRGQQVTLRCSPKSGHDTVSWYQQALGQGPQFIFQYYEEEERQRGNFPDRFSGHQFPNYSSELNVNALLLGDSALYLCASSLGDTGGYTFGSGTRLTVV.